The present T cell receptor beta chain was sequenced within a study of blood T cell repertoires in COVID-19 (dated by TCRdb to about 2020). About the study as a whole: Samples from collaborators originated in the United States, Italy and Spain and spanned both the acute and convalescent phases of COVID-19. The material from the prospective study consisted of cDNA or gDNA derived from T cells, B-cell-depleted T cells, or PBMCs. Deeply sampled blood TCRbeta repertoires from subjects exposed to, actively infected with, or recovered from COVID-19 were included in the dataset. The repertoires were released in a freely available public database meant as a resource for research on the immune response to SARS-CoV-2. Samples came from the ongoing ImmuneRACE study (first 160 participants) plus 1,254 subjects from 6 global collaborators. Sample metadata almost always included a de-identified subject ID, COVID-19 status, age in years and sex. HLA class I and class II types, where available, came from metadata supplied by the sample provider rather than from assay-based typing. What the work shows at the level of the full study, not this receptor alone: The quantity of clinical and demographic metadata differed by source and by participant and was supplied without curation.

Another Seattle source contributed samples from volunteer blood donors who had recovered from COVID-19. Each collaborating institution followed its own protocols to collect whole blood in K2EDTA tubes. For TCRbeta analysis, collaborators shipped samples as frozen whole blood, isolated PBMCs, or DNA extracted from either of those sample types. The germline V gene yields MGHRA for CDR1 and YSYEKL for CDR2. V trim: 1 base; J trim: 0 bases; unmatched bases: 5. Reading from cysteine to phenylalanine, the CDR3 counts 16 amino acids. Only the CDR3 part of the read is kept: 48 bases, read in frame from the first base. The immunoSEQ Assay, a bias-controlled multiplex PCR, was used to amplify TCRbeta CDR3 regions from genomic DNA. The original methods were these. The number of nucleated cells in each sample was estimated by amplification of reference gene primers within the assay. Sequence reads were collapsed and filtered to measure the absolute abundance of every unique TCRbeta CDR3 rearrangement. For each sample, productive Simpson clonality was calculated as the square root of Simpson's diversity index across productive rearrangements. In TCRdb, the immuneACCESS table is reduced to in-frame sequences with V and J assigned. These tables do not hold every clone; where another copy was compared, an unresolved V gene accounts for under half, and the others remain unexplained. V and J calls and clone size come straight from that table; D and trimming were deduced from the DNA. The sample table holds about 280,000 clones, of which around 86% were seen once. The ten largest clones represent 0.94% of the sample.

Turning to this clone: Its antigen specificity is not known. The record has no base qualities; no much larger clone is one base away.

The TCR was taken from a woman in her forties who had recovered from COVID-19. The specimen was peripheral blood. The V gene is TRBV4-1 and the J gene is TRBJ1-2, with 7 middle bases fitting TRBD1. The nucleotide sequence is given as TGCGCCAGCAGCCAAGCGAGACAGGGAACTAACTATGGCTACACCTTC. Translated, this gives CASSQARQGTNYGYTF.